A selection of T cell receptor beta chains follows, all from one sample in a study of technical replicates of blood from a handful of donors. The table came from immunoSEQ multiplex PCR; TCRdb's copy has only in-frame clones and leaves some out. The table includes around 80,000 clones, 95% to 98% detected once. Sequencing used T cells isolated from PBMCs. The source of these receptors is a human donor in good health. Each CDR3 is given with its conserved first and last residue. The order of the fields is J gene, V gene, D gene, clone size, CDR3 protein, CDR3 DNA. A D gene is named only where the DNA matches it firmly. The size entry is marked missing in some rows and otherwise reads once, few, many or a size class.

J: TRBJ1-1
V: TRBV11-3
D: .
size: .
CDR3: CASKYKTPTSEAFF
DNA: TGTGCCAGCAAGTACAAGACACCAACTTCTGAAGCTTTCTTT

J: TRBJ2-7
V: TRBV7-2
D: TRBD2
size: once
CDR3: CASSAVAGPYEQYF
DNA: TGTGCCAGCAGCGCAGTAGCGGGTCCCTACGAGCAGTACTTC

J: TRBJ1-3
V: TRBV10-2
D: .
size: .
CDR3: CASSERGNSGNTIYF
DNA: TGCGCCAGCAGTGAACGAGGGAACTCTGGAAACACCATATATTTT

J: TRBJ1-1
V: TRBV28
D: .
size: .
CDR3: CASSFRRENTEAFF
DNA: TGTGCCAGCAGTTTCAGGCGGGAGAACACTGAAGCTTTCTTT

J: TRBJ2-7
V: TRBV2
D: TRBD2
size: .
CDR3: CATTADTGGLEQYF
DNA: TGTGCCACCACCGCCGATACGGGAGGGCTCGAGCAGTACTTC

J: TRBJ2-1
V: TRBV5-1
D: TRBD1
size: .
CDR3: CASRTGTGQYEQFF
DNA: TGCGCCAGCAGGACCGGGACAGGACAATATGAGCAGTTCTTC

J: TRBJ2-4
V: TRBV7-9
D: TRBD2
size: .
CDR3: CASSRAGGQNIQYF
DNA: TGTGCCAGCAGCCGAGCGGGGGGCCAAAACATTCAGTACTTC

J: TRBJ1-1
V: TRBV5-1
D: TRBD1
size: .
CDR3: CASRSGQGNSREAFF
DNA: TGCGCCAGCAGATCGGGACAGGGGAACTCCCGGGAAGCTTTCTTT

J: TRBJ2-5
V: TRBV11-2
D: .
size: .
CDR3: CASSPLGTQETQYF
DNA: TGTGCCAGCAGCCCCTTGGGGACTCAAGAGACCCAGTACTTC

J: TRBJ1-2
V: TRBV4-2
D: TRBD1
size: .
CDR3: CASSIAGTENYGYTF
DNA: TGTGCCAGCAGTATCGCCGGGACAGAAAACTATGGCTACACCTTC

J: TRBJ2-2
V: TRBV7-2
D: .
size: .
CDR3: CASSLLAAGELFF
DNA: TGTGCCAGCAGCCTACTAGCCGCCGGGGAGCTGTTTTTT

J: TRBJ2-4
V: TRBV4-1
D: .
size: .
CDR3: CASSSPGAKNIQYF
DNA: TGCGCCAGCAGCAGCCCGGGAGCCAAAAACATTCAGTACTTC

J: TRBJ2-3
V: TRBV5-1
D: TRBD2
size: .
CDR3: CASSLVGLAEDTQYF
DNA: TGCGCCAGCAGCTTGGTAGGGCTAGCGGAAGATACGCAGTATTTT

J: TRBJ1-5
V: TRBV4-1
D: TRBD1
size: .
CDR3: CASSPGDRASANQPQHF
DNA: TGCGCCAGCAGCCCGGGGGACAGAGCCTCCGCTAATCAGCCCCAGCATTTT

J: TRBJ2-7
V: TRBV28
D: TRBD1
size: .
CDR3: CASFTGTGGYEQYF
DNA: TGTGCCAGCTTCACCGGGACAGGGGGCTACGAGCAGTACTTC

J: TRBJ2-1
V: TRBV13
D: .
size: .
CDR3: CASSLPSVNNEQFF
DNA: TGTGCCAGCAGCTTGCCTAGCGTGAACAATGAGCAGTTCTTC

J: TRBJ1-1
V: TRBV7-9
D: TRBD1
size: .
CDR3: CASSLRTGGRTEAFF
DNA: TGTGCCAGCAGCCTCAGGACAGGGGGCAGGACTGAAGCTTTCTTT

J: TRBJ1-5
V: TRBV30
D: .
size: .
CDR3: CAWSPGGAVQPQHF
DNA: TGTGCCTGGAGTCCAGGCGGGGCGGTTCAGCCCCAGCATTTT